The clone carrying this TCR beta chain was detected only once. The entry originates in a study of shared clonotypes between healthy human individuals. The assay was carried out at the deep level. In the source study's methods: Filtering differed since immunoSEQ provided only junctions, with no quality scores. TCRdb's copy holds only in-frame clones and misses some; the assay was immunoSEQ multiplex PCR. Clone size and the V and J calls come from that table; the DNA yielded D and trimming. The sample has about 700,000 clones, approximately 79% seen once. Only Caucasian adults living in Nashville, Tennessee served as donors. The CD4+ fraction was divided into a CD45RA+ naive subset and a CD45RA-negative memory subset. The sequencing input was memory CD4+ T cells sorted from blood. As to subset: CD45RA-negative fraction. The sequence came from a woman in her 30s in good health.

This CDR3 is CASSFRAGVSTDTQYF. DNA of the CDR3: TGTGCCAGCAGCTTTAGAGCGGGAGTCAGCACAGATACGCAGTATTTT. V is TRBV27 and J is TRBJ2-3, with 8 bases fitting TRBD2. The CDR3 sequence is 16 residues long. The germline CDR1 and CDR2 sequences are MNHEY and SMNVEV (reference sequence). J gave up 0 bases and V 6 bases, and 8 bases lay outside the gene matches.